The 2 T cell receptor beta chains reported below all come from one sample, sequenced in a study of blood T cell repertoires in COVID-19. The data were produced by immunoSEQ multiplex PCR, yet TCRdb's version contains in-frame clones alone and is incomplete. Among 310,000 or so clones listed, approximately 87% were seen once. Material: peripheral blood. The source is a woman aged 45-65 years with active or convalescent COVID-19.

The chain joins TRBV4-3 to TRBJ1-5; D is unclear. The CDR3 extends over 16 amino acids. Trimming left V 0 bases short and J 0 bases short, with 9 bases between. Per germline, CDR1 LGHNA and CDR2 YSLEER. The CDR3 sequence: CASSQEIDYSNQPQHF. The CDR3 region has the DNA TGCGCCAGCAGCCAAGAAATAGACTATAGCAATCAGCCCCAGCATTTT.

The chain combines TRBV5-1 with TRBJ1-1; tentatively, D is TRBD1 (6 bases). CDR3 length: 13 residues. Trimming took 4 bases from V and 6 from J, leaving 13 bases between them. Germline assignment: CDR1 SGHRS and CDR2 YFSETQ. The CDR3 loop is CASSLRTAAEAFF. The DNA of the CDR3 is TGCGCCAGCAGCCTAAGGACAGCCGCTGAAGCTTTCTTT.